This TCR beta chain was identified in a study of response to subunit inactivated influenza vaccine. General study points: After each seasonal influenza vaccination, few new T cells are recruited, the authors suggested.

Notes on this clonotype: Its target is unknown.

This CDR3 comprises 14 residues. V dropped 4 bases and J dropped 5 bases, with 13 bases sitting between them. The V gene's germline CDR1 is SGDLS and CDR2 YYNGEE. TCRdb reprocessed the RT-PCR reads with MiXCR, giving one entry per CDR3 protein. This table holds 500,000 to 550,000 distinct CDR3 sequences, 6% to 9% found once. The sequencing here drew on PBMCs from blood, taken around 25 months after vaccination. This TCR was sampled from a man aged 45-69 years who received an inactivated influenza vaccine. The chain is built from TRBV9 and TRBJ1-3, with D unresolved. CDR3 amino acids: CASSISHDRNTIYF. CDR3 nucleotides: TGTGCCAGCAGCATCAGTCACGACCGAAACACCATATATTTT.